This TCR beta chain comes out of a study of T cells after yellow fever vaccination. A 5'RACE template-switching step, the method used to make TCR cDNA, added a universal primer site and UMIs. Via MiXCR, TCRdb re-called the 5' RACE reads, giving one row per CDR3 protein. Of approximately 240,000 distinct CDR3 sequences listed, 3.6% are singletons. With 0 bases removed from V and 0 bases from J, the gap between germline ends came to 9 bases. The CDR3 has 16 amino acids. CDR1 is MNHEY and CDR2 is SVGAGI in the germline V gene. This clonotype was counted at least ten times. The TCR originated in a man in his late teens or twenties who received the YFV17D yellow fever vaccine. The chain recombines TRBV6-5 with TRBJ2-4; weak D call: TRBD2 (5 bases). The sequenced sample was PBMCs, obtained 15 days after the yellow fever booster vaccination. The chain's CDR3 is CASSYSLGLAKNIQYF. The CDR3 DNA sequence: TGTGCCAGCAGTTACTCTCTTGGACTAGCCAAAAACATTCAGTACTTC.